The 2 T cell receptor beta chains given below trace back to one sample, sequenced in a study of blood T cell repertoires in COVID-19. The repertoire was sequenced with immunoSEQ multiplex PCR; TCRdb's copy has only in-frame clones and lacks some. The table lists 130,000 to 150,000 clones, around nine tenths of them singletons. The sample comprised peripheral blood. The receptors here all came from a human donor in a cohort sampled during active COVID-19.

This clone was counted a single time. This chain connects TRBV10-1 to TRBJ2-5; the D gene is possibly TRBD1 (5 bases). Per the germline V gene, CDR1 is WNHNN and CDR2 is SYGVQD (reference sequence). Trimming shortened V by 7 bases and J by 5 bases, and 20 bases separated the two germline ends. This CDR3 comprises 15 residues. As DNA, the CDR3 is TGCGCCAGCACCCCCACGTTCAGGGTGCGGGAGACCCAGTACTTC. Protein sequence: CASTPTFRVRETQYF.

The CDR3 nucleotides are TGTGCCAGCAGCTTGACAGATTCGGGAGATACGCAGTATTTT. Its translation is CASSLTDSGDTQYF. The chain couples TRBV7-8 to TRBJ2-3, with a weak D call TRBD1 (5 bases). Germline lookup yields CDR1 SGHVS and CDR2 FQNEAQ. V lost 3 bases and J 5 bases, leaving 12 bases between the germline ends. This CDR3 contains 14 residues.